These 15 T cell receptor beta chains were all obtained from the same sample, sequenced in a study of cytomegalovirus exposure and HLA in healthy donors. PCR involved 60 Vbeta and 13 Jbeta primers. Profiled with immunoSEQ multiplex PCR; TCRdb holds only in-frame clones, not every one. The repertoire holds about 200,000 clones, roughly 80% seen once, with about 3% in the top ten. Sequenced input: PBMCs. These receptors were taken from a man aged 25-45 years in good health and CMV-seronegative.

The chain carries TRBV5-6 and TRBJ1-2, with a tentative D call TRBD1 (6 bases). V was shortened by 0 bases and J by 4 bases, with 13 bases between the two germline ends. From germline, CDR1 is SGHDT and CDR2 YYEEEE. The CDR3 has 15 amino acids. CDR3 in amino acids: CASSLVAGQPYGYTF. The CDR3 coding sequence is TGTGCCAGCAGCTTGGTTGCTGGACAGCCCTATGGCTACACCTTC.

The chain recombines TRBV5-5 with TRBJ2-7; a possible D gene is TRBD2 (5 bases). The CDR3 covers 11 residues. Looked up from germline, CDR1 is SGHKS and CDR2 is YYEKEE (reference sequence). The germline V and J ends were trimmed by 6 bases and 4 bases, with 8 bases remaining between them. The CDR3 reads CASTRGYEQYF. The CDR3, as DNA: TGTGCCAGCACCCGGGGATACGAGCAGTACTTC.

V usage is TRBV5-5 and J usage is TRBJ1-1; 7 bases agree with TRBD1. The V gene's germline CDR1 is SGHKS and CDR2 YYEKEE (reference sequence). CDR3 size: 13 residues. V trimming: 6 bases; J trimming: 7 bases; junction bases outside the gene matches: 9. CDR3 coding DNA: TGTGCCAGCACGGGACAGTGGGCGGTTGAAGCTTTCTTT. It specifies CASTGQWAVEAFF.

The DNA of the CDR3 is TGTGCCAGCAGGCTCTGGGGGGGGCCCCTCTTCGAGCAGTACTTC. This translates into CASRLWGGPLFEQYF. V gene TRBV5-4 combines with J gene TRBJ2-7; a possible D gene is TRBD2 (7 bases). This CDR3 spans 15 amino acids. Germline V CDR1 and CDR2: SGHNT, YYREEE (reference sequence). Trimming took off 5 bases at V and 6 bases at J, with 21 bases between the two ends. Full variable domain (missing parts from reference TRBV5-4 and TRBJ2-7): ETGVTQSPTHLIKTRGQQVTLRCSSQSGHNTVSWYQQALGQGPQFIFQYYREEENGRGNFPPRFSGLQFPNYSSELNVNALELDDSALYLCASRLWGGPLFEQYFGPGTRLTVT.

This clone was seen a handful of times. V usage is TRBV28 and J usage is TRBJ2-7; the D gene is possibly TRBD2 (6 bases). Germline values: CDR1 MDHEN, CDR2 SYDVKM. Trimming shortened V by 3 bases and J by 6 bases, and 15 bases separated the two germline ends. This CDR3 region has 14 residues. CDR3 sequence: CASSFPGTPPEQYF. The CDR3 nucleotides read TGTGCCAGCAGTTTCCCCGGGACTCCCCCCGAGCAGTACTTC.

J is TRBJ2-1 and V is TRBV19; perhaps TRBD1 as D (7 bases). The CDR3 totals 17 residues. Germline loops: CDR1 LNHDA, CDR2 SQIVND (reference sequence). The V end was cut by 6 bases, the J end by 5 bases, with 23 bases between. Here the CDR3 reads CASRGGLGGRGNNEQFF. In nucleotides, the CDR3 is TGTGCCAGTAGGGGGGGCCTAGGGGGCAGGGGGAACAATGAGCAGTTCTTC.

This clone showed up just a few times. The rearrangement links TRBV9 to TRBJ1-1, with 7 bases aligning to TRBD1. The V gene end was trimmed by 0 bases and the J gene end by 6 bases; junction bases not matched to a gene: 14. CDR1 and CDR2 from the germline V gene are SGDLS and YYNGEE. The CDR3 consists of 17 residues. CDR3 sequence reads: CASSVDPPTGRYAEAFF. Written as DNA, the CDR3 is TGTGCCAGCAGCGTAGACCCCCCGACAGGGAGGTACGCTGAAGCTTTCTTT.

The chain joins TRBV4-3 to TRBJ2-1; 7 bases fit TRBD2. J was trimmed by 0 bases and V by 0 bases; bases with no gene match: 11. This CDR3 spans 19 amino acids. Germline CDR1 reads LGHNA; CDR2 reads YSLEER. The CDR3 DNA follows: TGCGCCAGCAGCCAAGATTCAAGCGGGGCAACAAGCTCCTACAATGAGCAGTTCTTC. It specifies CASSQDSSGATSSYNEQFF.

The CDR3 protein is CASRSGGDRADTQYF. The CDR3 region has the DNA TGTGCCAGCAGATCGGGGGGGGATCGGGCAGATACGCAGTATTTT. The gene calls are TRBV4-2 and TRBJ2-3, with TRBD2 matching over 8 bases. The CDR3 has 15 residues. Germline V gene sequence: CDR1 LGHNA, CDR2 YNFKEQ. The junction had 9 bases not matched to a gene; V was cut back by 6 bases and J by 4 bases.

The chain uses TRBV28 and TRBJ1-4; 10 nucleotides match TRBD1. CDR3 length equals 15 residues. Losses at the gene ends were 6 bases for V and 7 bases for J; bases not matched to a gene: 8. The V gene's germline CDR1 is MDHEN and CDR2 SYDVKM. CDR3 bases: TGTGCCAGCAGAGGGACAGGGGTGCCGCGTGAAAAACTGTTTTTT. Translating it yields CASRGTGVPREKLFF.

V usage is TRBV5-1 and J usage is TRBJ2-2; D possibly corresponds to TRBD1 (6 bases). The germline gives CDR1 SGHRS, CDR2 YFSETQ. Trimming cost V 0 bases and J 3 bases, with 9 bases left between them. The CDR3 sequence is 15 residues long. In DNA form, the CDR3 reads TGCGCCAGCAGCTTGGACGGGACATACACCGGGGAGCTGTTTTTT. Translation: CASSLDGTYTGELFF.

This chain uses TRBV19 with TRBJ1-5; D perhaps matches TRBD1 (6 bases). Trimming cost V 1 base and J 0 bases, with 16 bases left between them. The germline V gene encodes CDR1 LNHDA and CDR2 SQIVND (reference sequence). The CDR3 totals 18 residues. The CDR3 sequence is CASSIVRPGTTSNQPQHF. The DNA of the CDR3 is TGTGCCAGTAGTATAGTCCGCCCCGGGACAACTAGCAATCAGCCCCAGCATTTT.

This clone was found once. V usage is TRBV5-4 and J usage is TRBJ2-2; D gene unclear. The ends were cut back, 3 bases at V and 1 base at J, with 13 bases in the middle. The CDR3 consists of 16 residues. Looked up from germline, CDR1 is SGHNT and CDR2 is YYREEE (reference sequence). The CDR3 DNA follows: TGTGCCAGCAGCTCCCCTGAACTTATGAACACCGGGGAGCTGTTTTTT. This gives the protein CASSSPELMNTGELFF.

The rearrangement links TRBV5-1 to TRBJ2-1; tentatively, D is TRBD1 (7 bases). CDR1 and CDR2 from the germline V gene are SGHRS and YFSETQ. Trimming removed 0 bases from V and 9 bases from J, with 13 bases in between. The CDR3 length is 14 residues. The CDR3 sequence: CASSLAQGGGEQFF. CDR3 nucleotide sequence: TGCGCCAGCAGCTTGGCCCAGGGGGGTGGTGAGCAGTTCTTC.

This sequence joins TRBV18 and TRBJ1-2; D remains unclear. The V and J ends lost 1 base and 2 bases respectively, with 5 bases between them. Germline CDR1 is KGHSH and CDR2 is LQKENI. This CDR3 has 13 amino acids. The CDR3 is CASSPRENYGYTF. The CDR3, as DNA: TGTGCCAGCTCACCACGGGAGAACTATGGCTACACCTTC.